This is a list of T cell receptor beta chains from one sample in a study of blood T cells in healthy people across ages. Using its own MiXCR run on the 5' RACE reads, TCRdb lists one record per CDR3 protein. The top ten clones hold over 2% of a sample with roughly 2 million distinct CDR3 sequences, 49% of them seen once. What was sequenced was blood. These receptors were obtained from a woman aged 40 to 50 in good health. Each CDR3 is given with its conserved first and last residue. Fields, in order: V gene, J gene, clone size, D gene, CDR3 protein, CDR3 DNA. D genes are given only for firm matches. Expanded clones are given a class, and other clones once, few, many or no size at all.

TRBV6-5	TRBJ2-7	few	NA	CASSYSKGLGYEQYF	TGTGCCAGCAGTTACTCGAAGGGGCTAGGCTACGAGCAGTACTTC
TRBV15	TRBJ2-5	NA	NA	CATSREGISRQETQYF	TGTGCCACCAGCAGAGAGGGGATAAGCAGGCAAGAGACCCAGTACTTC
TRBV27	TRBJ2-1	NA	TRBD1	CASSLSQPPGQGALVFDNEQFF	TGTGCCAGCAGTTTATCCCAGCCCCCGGGACAGGGGGCATTGGTGTTTGACAATGAGCAGTTCTTC
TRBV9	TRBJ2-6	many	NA	CASSVGGANVLTF	TGTGCCAGCAGCGTAGGTGGGGCCAACGTCCTGACTTTC
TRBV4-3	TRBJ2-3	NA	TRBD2	CASSHGGDAQYF	TGCGCCAGCAGCCATGGGGGGGATGCGCAGTATTTT
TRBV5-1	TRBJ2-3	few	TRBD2	CASSLASSGGAQDTQYF	TGCGCCAGCAGCTTGGCTTCTAGCGGGGGGGCCCAAGATACGCAGTATTTT
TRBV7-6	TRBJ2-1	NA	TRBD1	CASSLGGTGHNEQFF	TGTGCCAGCAGCTTAGGGGGGACAGGACACAATGAGCAGTTCTTC
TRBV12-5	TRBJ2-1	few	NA	CASGLSTIQFF	TGTGCTAGTGGTTTATCGACGATTCAGTTCTTC
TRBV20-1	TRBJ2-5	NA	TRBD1	CSALQGGGTQYF	TGCAGTGCTTTACAGGGGGGTGGGACCCAGTACTTC
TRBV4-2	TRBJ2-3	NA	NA	CASSQGGPGTSTDTQYF	TGTGCCAGCAGCCAAGGCGGACCCGGGACCTCAACAGATACGCAGTATTTT
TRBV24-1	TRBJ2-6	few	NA	CATSDTTDSGANVLTF	TGTGCCACCAGTGATACAACAGACTCCGGAGCCAACGTCCTGACTTTC
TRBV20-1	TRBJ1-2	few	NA	CSAPPGEQDGYTF	TGCAGTGCCCCACCAGGGGAACAGGATGGCTACACCTTC
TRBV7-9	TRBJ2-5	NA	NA	CASSLAVTETQYF	TGTGCCAGCAGCTTAGCCGTCACAGAGACCCAGTACTTC
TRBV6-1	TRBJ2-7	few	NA	CASSEPHEQYF	TGTGCCAGCAGTGAACCCCACGAGCAGTACTTC
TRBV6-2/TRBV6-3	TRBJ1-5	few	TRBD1	CACGQGHQPQHF	TGTGCCTGTGGACAGGGGCATCAGCCCCAGCATTTT
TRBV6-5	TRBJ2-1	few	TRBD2	CASSYFERGGVEQFF	TGTGCCAGCAGTTACTTCGAGCGGGGGGGCGTCGAGCAGTTCTTC